The rows below give T cell receptor beta chains drawn from one sample of a study of blood T cell repertoires in COVID-19. Generated by immunoSEQ multiplex PCR, the TCRdb table keeps only in-frame clones and is missing some. Of some 87,000 clones listed, over 80% are singletons. The sample comprised peripheral blood. These TCRs come from a woman aged 70-85 years with active or convalescent COVID-19. Both conserved end residues are trimmed from each CDR3.

>TRBV5-4
ASSISGTSGANEQF
>TRBV27
ASTRTGSAMF
>TRBV6-5
ASTSGGETQY
>TRBV9
ASSVVAMNTGELF
>TRBV6-5
ASSSYSNGYT
>TRBV6-6
ASSYSWAGNFLAF
>TRBV6-5
ASTIGTVQETQY
>TRBV12-3/TRBV12-4
ASSPGRDQPQH
>TRBV27
ASSLTYMRDNSNQPQH
>TRBV28
ASSLRTPGGYT
>TRBV21-1
ASSKRDRVNEQF
>TRBV5-4
ASSSYDDRGAEAF
>TRBV7-9
ASSLDTAGGYT
>TRBV19
ASRDWNTGELF
>TRBV2
ASTPLTQGYYGYT
>TRBV4-1
ASRHLAGARNEQF
>TRBV7-2
ASSTLSAGELF
>TRBV7-6
ASSPQGDGLEAF
>TRBV2
ASRIHTVRGYT
>TRBV7-2
ASSSYRGTNQETQY
>TRBV2
ASTLLGGEVGYT
>TRBV18
ASSPITGTRGPETQY
>TRBV7-8
ASSLERIRDSGRNQPQH
>TRBV21-1
ASSTKDRVLNQPQH
>TRBV9
ASSVTVGPYEQY
>TRBV4-1
ASSGQKDRKNEKLF
>TRBV7-2
ASSLDYGQATSPLH
>TRBV19
ASSMWGLGDQPQH
>TRBV12-3/TRBV12-4
ASSLRGEQY
>TRBV25-1
ASSGVTGDNSPLH
>TRBV2
ASSSSGQGGNIQY
>TRBV2
ASRGLAGRETQY
>TRBV14
ASSQSLTGLIATNEKLF